Below are 20 T cell receptor beta chains sequenced from a single sample in a study of identical twins. In TCRdb, the 5' RACE reads were re-called with MiXCR into one record per CDR3 protein. The data hold 1,800,000 or so distinct CDR3 sequences, with roughly a third observed a single time. Specimen: cord blood. The receptors derive from a newborn girl in good health.

This clonotype has ten or more counts. This chain uses TRBV29-1 with TRBJ2-6; no clear D gene. The V gene's germline CDR1 is SQVTM and CDR2 ANQGSEA. This CDR3 contains 13 residues. V shed 7 bases and J shed 1 base, with 8 bases lying between them. This chain's CDR3 is CSAVTSGANVLTF. DNA of the CDR3: TGCAGCGCCGTGACATCTGGGGCCAACGTCCTGACTTTC. Based on the CDR3 plus reference TRBV29-1 and TRBJ2-6, the full variable domain is SAVISQKPSRDICQRGTSLTIQCQVDSQVTMMFWYRQQPGQSLTLIATANQGSEATYESGFVIDKFPISRPNLTFSTLTVSNMSPEDSSIYLCSAVTSGANVLTFGAGSRLTVL.

There are a few counts of this clonotype. The J gene is TRBJ1-5, the V gene TRBV12-3 or TRBV12-4; TRBD1 is a possible D gene (5 bases). This CDR3 spans 13 amino acids. V was pared by 7 bases and J by 7 bases, with 14 bases between. The CDR3 coding sequence is TGTGCCAGCACCTCGGGGGAAAGCCAGCCCCAGCATTTT. Translating it yields CASTSGESQPQHF.

The CDR3 sequence: CASSQANPGQGPLIGNQPQHF. The CDR3 DNA reads as TGTGCCAGCAGTCAAGCTAACCCCGGACAGGGTCCCCTTATTGGCAATCAGCCCCAGCATTTT. The chain recombines TRBV28 with TRBJ1-5; 8 bases agree with TRBD1. The germline V gene has CDR1 MDHEN and CDR2 SYDVKM. The V segment lost 5 bases and the J segment 2 bases; nucleotides outside the gene matches: 23. The CDR3 contains 21 residues.

J is TRBJ2-7 and V is TRBV27; D ambiguous. Germline loops: CDR1 MNHEY, CDR2 SMNVEV (reference sequence). Trimming left V 8 bases short and J 0 bases short, with 17 bases between. This CDR3 spans 15 amino acids. The CDR3 loop reads CASYHGRIPSYEQYF. In DNA form, the CDR3 reads TGTGCCAGCTACCACGGGCGAATCCCCTCCTACGAGCAGTACTTC.

This rearrangement joins TRBV6-5 to TRBJ1-5; no clear D gene. CDR3 length: 16 residues. Trimming stripped 2 bases from V and 0 bases from J, with 11 bases between. Germline V gene data show CDR1 as MNHEY and CDR2 as SVGAGI. CDR3 residues: CASSYGDPYSNQPQHF. The CDR3 DNA sequence: TGTGCCAGCAGTTACGGGGATCCGTATAGCAATCAGCCCCAGCATTTT.

This clonotype was detected only once. Being one base from a much bigger clone, this may be a read error. Written as DNA, the CDR3 is TGTGCCAGCAGTTTAAGGGCGGGAGATTTCAATGAGCAGTACTTC. Translating gives CASSLRAGDFNEQYF. The chain employs TRBV12-3 or TRBV12-4 and TRBJ2-7; 7 nucleotides line up with TRBD2. This CDR3 has 15 residues. V lost 2 bases to trimming and J lost 7 bases; unmatched junction nucleotides: 11.

This clonotype was found a few times. This chain links TRBV29-1 with TRBJ2-7; TRBD2 aligns across 9 bases. Germline trimming cut 0 bases from V and 3 bases from J; bases unmatched to any gene: 6. The CDR3 covers 15 residues. In germline, CDR1 is SQVTM, CDR2 ANQGSEA. The CDR3 reads CSVEDRLAGSYEQYF. The CDR3 DNA follows: TGCAGCGTTGAAGATCGGCTAGCGGGAAGCTACGAGCAGTACTTC.

This clonotype turned up a few times. V gene TRBV20-1 combines with J gene TRBJ2-5; 10 bases agree with TRBD1. From germline, CDR1 is DFQATT and CDR2 SNEGSKA (reference sequence). The CDR3 runs 15 residues. V dropped 0 bases and J dropped 4; count of bases not matched to a gene: 5. In nucleotides, the CDR3 is TGCAGTGCTAGAGATTACGGGACAGGGGCAGAGACCCAGTACTTC. Translated: CSARDYGTGAETQYF.

This sequence joins TRBV21-1 and TRBJ2-7; TRBD2 was called by the table and not checked on the DNA. TRBV21-1 counts as a pseudogene. The CDR3 has 15 amino acids. Here the CDR3 DNA reads TGTGCCAGCAGCAAAATGGGACTAGCGGACTACGAGCAGTACTTC. Translating it yields CASSKMGLADYEQYF.

Remarks on this clonotype: The junction and the germline gene differ at one end; a read error may be behind it. This chain links TRBV12-3 or TRBV12-4 with TRBJ2-4; tentative D call: TRBD2 (6 bases). This CDR3 is 15 amino acids long. The CDR3 spells CAGSKRLAGGNIQYF. Here the CDR3 DNA reads TGTGCCGGCAGTAAACGTCTAGCCGGGGGAAACATTCAGTACTTC.

CDR3 amino acids: CSAKDPEVYEQYF. As DNA, the CDR3 is TGCAGTGCTAAAGATCCAGAGGTCTACGAGCAGTACTTC. The chain recombines TRBV20-1 with TRBJ2-5; no firm D call. Judging by the DNA end, TRBJ2-7 fits better; the J call may be wrong. Per the germline V gene, CDR1 is DFQATT and CDR2 is SNEGSKA (reference sequence). The CDR3 has 13 residues.

This clonotype was observed a few times. The chain couples TRBV20-1 to TRBJ1-1, with a possible D match to TRBD1 (5 bases). The CDR3 covers 14 residues. Germline loops: CDR1 DFQATT, CDR2 SNEGSKA (reference sequence). V was shortened by 1 base and J by 1 base, with 10 bases between the two germline ends. CDR3: CSARVGVRNTEAFF. CDR3 nucleotide sequence: TGCAGTGCTAGAGTGGGGGTGAGGAACACTGAAGCTTTCTTT.

Worth noting for this clonotype: Possible read error: a much larger clone is one base away. It is unclear where the CDR3 begins or ends on the DNA, so no DNA is shown, and the CDR3 is as TCRdb lists it. This chain joins TRBV29-1 and TRBJ1-2. Germline lookup yields CDR1 SQVTM and CDR2 ANQGSEA. The CDR3 comprises 11 residues, both ends counted. The CDR3 here is CSAEGNYGCTF.

This clonotype came up a few times. The rearrangement links TRBV25-1 to TRBJ1-6; D not certain. CDR1 and CDR2 (germline): MGHDK, SYGVNS. This CDR3 spans 15 amino acids. Trimming removed 1 base at V and 7 bases at J, with 11 bases between. CDR3 sequence: CASSEFPGSNSPLHF. The CDR3 DNA follows: TGTGCCAGCAGTGAATTCCCAGGATCGAATTCACCCCTCCACTTT.

Worth noting for this clonotype: A much larger clone lies a single base off, so this may be a read error. This chain joins TRBV4-1 and TRBJ2-1; unclear D gene. The tail of the sequence fits TRBJ2-7 better, so the J call may be wrong. Germline V gene sequence: CDR1 MGHRA, CDR2 YSYEKL. CDR3 length equals 14 residues. The CDR3 region is CASSQVEPNNEQYF. The CDR3 coding sequence is TGCGCCAGCAGCCAAGTCGAACCCAACAATGAGCAGTACTTC.

The J gene is TRBJ1-1, the V gene TRBV19, with 7 bases lining up with TRBD1. The CDR3 extends over 15 amino acids. CDR1 and CDR2 from the germline V gene are LNHDA and SQIVND (reference sequence). Trimming removed 3 bases from V and 5 bases from J; junction bases left unmatched: 9. Here the CDR3 DNA reads TGTGCCAGTAGTATTATAGACAGGGCTCCGACTGAAGCTTTCTTT. Its protein is CASSIIDRAPTEAFF.

This clonotype was counted only a few times. This chain connects TRBV4-2 to TRBJ1-5; D ambiguous. Germline V CDR1 and CDR2: LGHNA, YNFKEQ. CDR3 length: 17 amino acids. With 0 bases removed from V and 0 bases from J, the gap between germline ends came to 12 bases. Written as DNA, the CDR3 is TGTGCCAGCAGCCAAGATCTGGTGGCTTATAGCAATCAGCCCCAGCATTTT. As protein: CASSQDLVAYSNQPQHF.

This clonotype has only a few counts. The gene calls are TRBV5-1 and TRBJ1-4, with TRBD1 matching over 9 bases. This CDR3 spans 14 amino acids. From germline, CDR1 is SGHRS and CDR2 YFSETQ. V was clipped by 4 bases and J by 8 bases; unmatched bases: 6. The DNA for the CDR3 is TGCGCCAGCAGCGCCCGACAGGGGGGGGAAAAACTGTTTTTT. The encoded protein is CASSARQGGEKLFF. The full variable domain, rest sourced from reference TRBV5-1 and TRBJ1-4, is KAGVTQTPRYLIKTRGQQVTLSCSPISGHRSVSWYQQTPGQGLQFLFEYFSETQRNKGNFPGRFSGRQFSNSRSEMNVSTLELGDSALYLCASSARQGGEKLFFGSGTQLSVL.

This clonotype was counted at least ten times. This chain uses TRBV11-2 with TRBJ2-1, with 8 bases fitting TRBD2. With 1 base clipped from V and 0 bases from J, the junction kept 2 bases outside the gene matches. The CDR3 totals 16 residues. In germline, CDR1 is SGHAT, CDR2 FQNNGV. CDR3 in amino acids: CASSLVAGHSYNEQFF. CDR3 bases: TGTGCCAGCAGCTTAGTAGCGGGACACTCCTACAATGAGCAGTTCTTC. Complete variable domain (other parts from reference TRBV11-2 and TRBJ2-1): EAGVAQSPRYKIIEKRQSVAFWCNPISGHATLYWYQQILGQGPKLLIQFQNNGVVDDSQLPKDRFSAERLKGVDSTLKIQPAKLEDSAVYLCASSLVAGHSYNEQFFGPGTRLTVL.

The gene calls are TRBV20-1 and TRBJ2-1; 7 positions match TRBD2. With V trimmed by 3 bases and J by 7 bases, 12 bases remained unmatched. CDR1 DFQATT and CDR2 SNEGSKA come from the germline V gene (reference sequence). CDR3 size: 15 residues. As DNA, the CDR3 is TGCAGTGCTAGGTTTGCGCGGGAGAGGGGAAATGAGCAGTTCTTC. Translated, it gives CSARFARERGNEQFF.